A single sample is the source of the 10 T cell receptor beta chains below, sequenced in a study of T-cell reconstitution after alpha-beta-depleted transplantation in children. A TCRbeta library incorporating unique molecular identifiers was prepared. TCRdb passed the PCR reads through MiXCR, listing each CDR3 protein once. The repertoire holds fewer than 750,000 distinct CDR3 sequences, with over 25% as singletons. Sequenced here: PBMCs, sampled before TCRalphabeta/CD19-depleted stem cell transplant. Every receptor here comes from a boy younger than two with Wiskott-Aldrich syndrome, due to receive a stem cell transplant.

This clonotype was seen a few times. The V and J genes are TRBV18 and TRBJ2-7; D is ambiguous. Between the trimmed V and J ends, which lost 3 bases and 3 bases, there was a span of 9 bases. CDR3 length: 13 residues. Germline CDR1 is KGHSH and CDR2 is LQKENI. CDR3 in amino acids: CASSPRHYYEQYF. CDR3 in DNA: TGTGCCAGCTCACCCAGGCACTACTACGAGCAGTACTTC. The full variable domain, completed using reference TRBV18 and TRBJ2-7, is NAGVMQNPRHLVRRRGQEARLRCSPMKGHSHVYWYRQLPEEGLKFMVYLQKENIIDESGMPKERFSAEFPKEGPSILRIQQVVRGDSAAYFCASSPRHYYEQYFGPGTRLTVT.

V usage is TRBV5-1 and J usage is TRBJ1-5; TRBD1 aligns across 7 bases. This CDR3 has 15 residues. The junction had 3 bases not matched to a gene; V was cut back by 0 bases and J by 3 bases. In germline, CDR1 is SGHRS, CDR2 YFSETQ. The CDR3 sequence is CASSLGDSFNQPQHF. The CDR3 DNA reads as TGCGCCAGCAGCTTGGGGGACAGCTTCAATCAGCCCCAGCATTTT.

This clonotype has a handful of counts. The junction differs from germline at one of its ends, possibly a read error. The chain recombines TRBV4-1 with TRBJ1-4; 7 bases fit TRBD1. The CDR3 sequence is 16 residues long. From germline, CDR1 is MGHRA and CDR2 YSYEKL. The CDR3 is CASSKETGRFGEKLFF. The CDR3 bases are TGCGCCAGCAGCAAAGAGACAGGGCGGTTCGGTGAAAAACTGTTTTTT.

The chain employs TRBV20-1 and TRBJ2-1; 8 nucleotides align to TRBD2. Germline V CDR1 and CDR2: DFQATT, SNEGSKA (reference sequence). The CDR3 length is 15 residues. With 2 bases clipped from V and 6 bases from J, the junction kept 9 bases outside the gene matches. CDR3 in amino acids: CSARPSGRPTNEQFF. CDR3 nucleotides: TGCAGTGCTAGACCCAGCGGGAGACCCACCAATGAGCAGTTCTTC.

This chain links TRBV5-1 with TRBJ2-7; D is tentatively TRBD1 or TRBD2 (5 bases each). V was cut by 4 bases and J by 5 bases, with 10 bases left in between. Germline V gene data show CDR1 as SGHRS and CDR2 as YFSETQ. This CDR3 has 12 amino acids. DNA for the CDR3: TGCGCCAGCAGCACCGGGACCCACGAGCAGTACTTC. The encoded protein is CASSTGTHEQYF.

This clonotype has only a few counts. The chain uses TRBV20-1 and TRBJ2-7, with 14 bases aligning to TRBD2. The CDR3 is 15 amino acids. Germline-derived CDR1 and CDR2 are DFQATT and SNEGSKA (reference sequence). J lost 0 bases, V lost 3 bases, and 1 base had no gene match. This chain's CDR3 is CSASGTSGSSYEQYF. The CDR3, as DNA: TGCAGTGCTAGCGGGACTAGCGGGAGCTCCTACGAGCAGTACTTC.

This clonotype was picked up a small number of times. J is TRBJ2-7 and V is TRBV20-1; perhaps TRBD1 as D (6 bases). V was trimmed by 3 bases and J by 3 bases, leaving 12 bases between them. This CDR3 is 13 amino acids long. Germline V gene data show CDR1 as DFQATT and CDR2 as SNEGSKA (reference sequence). In nucleotides, the CDR3 is TGCAGTGCTAGTTCAGGGGCGGTCTACGAGCAGTACTTC. Translation: CSASSGAVYEQYF.

This clonotype came up a few times. The chain uses TRBV3-1 and TRBJ2-7, with D tentatively TRBD2 (6 bases). CDR1 is LGHDT and CDR2 is YNNKEL in the germline V gene (reference sequence). V was shortened by 7 bases and J by 5 bases, with 12 bases between the two germline ends. The CDR3 spans 12 residues. The CDR3 DNA sequence: TGTGCCAGCACCCGGGGGACCGACGAGCAGTACTTC. Protein product: CASTRGTDEQYF.

This clonotype was detected only a few times. The V gene is TRBV5-1, the J gene TRBJ2-1; the D gene is possibly TRBD2 (5 bases). This CDR3 is built from 15 residues. V dropped 7 bases and J dropped 2 bases, with 16 bases sitting between them. CDR1 and CDR2 (germline): SGHRS, YFSETQ. The DNA for the CDR3 is TGCGCCAGCTCCGGGGTCCGCCTCACCTACAATGAGCAGTTCTTC. Amino acid sequence: CASSGVRLTYNEQFF. The full variable domain, in which reference TRBV5-1 and TRBJ2-1 provide the parts outside the CDR3, is KAGVTQTPRYLIKTRGQQVTLSCSPISGHRSVSWYQQTPGQGLQFLFEYFSETQRNKGNFPGRFSGRQFSNSRSEMNVSTLELGDSALYLCASSGVRLTYNEQFFGPGTRLTVL.

This chain joins TRBV12-3 or TRBV12-4 and TRBJ1-1; unclear D gene. V lost 6 bases and J 1 base, leaving 12 bases between the germline ends. The CDR3 runs to 14 residues. CDR3 loop: CASSITASNTEAFF. The CDR3 DNA reads as TGTGCCAGCAGCATCACGGCCTCGAACACTGAAGCTTTCTTT.